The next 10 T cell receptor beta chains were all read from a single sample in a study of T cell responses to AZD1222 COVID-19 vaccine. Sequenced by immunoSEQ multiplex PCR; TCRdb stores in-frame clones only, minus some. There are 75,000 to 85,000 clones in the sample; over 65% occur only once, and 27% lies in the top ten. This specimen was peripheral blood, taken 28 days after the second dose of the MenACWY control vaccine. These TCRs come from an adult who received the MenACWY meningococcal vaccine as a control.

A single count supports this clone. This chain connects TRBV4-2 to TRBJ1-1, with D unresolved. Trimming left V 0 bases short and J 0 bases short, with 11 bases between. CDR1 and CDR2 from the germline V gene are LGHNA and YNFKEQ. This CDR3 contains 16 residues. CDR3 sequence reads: CASSQDIGGMNTEAFF. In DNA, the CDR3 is TGTGCCAGCAGCCAAGACATAGGTGGGATGAACACTGAAGCTTTCTTT.

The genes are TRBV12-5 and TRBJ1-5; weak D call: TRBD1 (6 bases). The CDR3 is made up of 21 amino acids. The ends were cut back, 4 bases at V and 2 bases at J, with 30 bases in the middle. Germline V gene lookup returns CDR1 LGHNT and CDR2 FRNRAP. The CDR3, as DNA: TGTGCTAGTGGTTCCCCCCGAACGTCCCCCATACAGGGCCTTTGCAATCAGCCCCAGCATTTT. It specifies CASGSPRTSPIQGLCNQPQHF.

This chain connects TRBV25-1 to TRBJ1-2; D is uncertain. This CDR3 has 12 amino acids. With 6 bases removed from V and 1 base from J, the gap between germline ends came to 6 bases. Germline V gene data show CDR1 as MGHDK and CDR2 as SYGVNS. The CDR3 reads CASRHDNYGYTF. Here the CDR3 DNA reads TGTGCCAGCAGGCACGATAACTATGGCTACACCTTC.

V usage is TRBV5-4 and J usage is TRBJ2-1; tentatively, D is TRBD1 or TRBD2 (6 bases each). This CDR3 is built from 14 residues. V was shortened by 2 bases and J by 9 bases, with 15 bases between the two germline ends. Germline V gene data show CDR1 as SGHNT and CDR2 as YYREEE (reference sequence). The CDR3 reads CASSFSGATSEQFF. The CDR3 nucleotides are TGTGCCAGCAGCTTTTCGGGGGCGACGAGTGAGCAGTTCTTC.

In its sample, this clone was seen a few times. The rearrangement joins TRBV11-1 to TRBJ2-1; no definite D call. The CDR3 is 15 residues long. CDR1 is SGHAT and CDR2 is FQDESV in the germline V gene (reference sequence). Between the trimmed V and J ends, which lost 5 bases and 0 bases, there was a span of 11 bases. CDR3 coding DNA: TGTGCCAGCAGCGCAACTGCTGACTCCTACAATGAGCAGTTCTTC. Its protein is CASSATADSYNEQFF.

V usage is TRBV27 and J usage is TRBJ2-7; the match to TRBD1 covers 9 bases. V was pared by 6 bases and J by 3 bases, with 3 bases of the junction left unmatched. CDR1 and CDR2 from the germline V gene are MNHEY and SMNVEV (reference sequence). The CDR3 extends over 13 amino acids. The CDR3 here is CASRRTGDYEQYF. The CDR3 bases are TGTGCCAGCAGAAGGACAGGGGACTACGAGCAGTACTTC.

The DNA of the CDR3 is TGTGCCAGCACCCGACAGGGGACCTACGAGCAGTACTTC. It specifies CASTRQGTYEQYF. V usage is TRBV5-5 and J usage is TRBJ2-7, with 8 bases fitting TRBD1. The CDR3 covers 13 residues. CDR1 and CDR2 (germline): SGHKS, YYEKEE (reference sequence). V trimming: 6 bases; J trimming: 2 bases; junction bases outside the gene matches: 4.

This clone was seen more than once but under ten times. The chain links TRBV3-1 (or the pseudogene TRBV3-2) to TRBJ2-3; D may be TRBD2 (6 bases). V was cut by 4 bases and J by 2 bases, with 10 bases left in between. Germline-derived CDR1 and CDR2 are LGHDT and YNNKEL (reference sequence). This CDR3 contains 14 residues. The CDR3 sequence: CASSPAGTTDTQYF. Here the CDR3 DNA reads TGTGCCAGCAGCCCGGCGGGGACCACAGATACGCAGTATTTT.

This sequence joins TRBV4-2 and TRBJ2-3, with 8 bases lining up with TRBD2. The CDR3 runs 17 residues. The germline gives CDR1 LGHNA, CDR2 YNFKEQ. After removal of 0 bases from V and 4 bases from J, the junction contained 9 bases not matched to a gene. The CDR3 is CASSQDWTAGDPDTQYF. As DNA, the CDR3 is TGTGCCAGCAGCCAAGATTGGACAGCGGGAGATCCAGATACGCAGTATTTT.

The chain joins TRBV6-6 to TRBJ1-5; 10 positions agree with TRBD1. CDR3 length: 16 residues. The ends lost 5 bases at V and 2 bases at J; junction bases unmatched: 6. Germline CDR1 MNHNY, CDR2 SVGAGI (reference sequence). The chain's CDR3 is CASSRQGADRNQPQHF. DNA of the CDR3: TGTGCCAGCAGTCGACAGGGGGCAGACCGCAATCAGCCCCAGCATTTT.